This T cell receptor beta chain was observed in a study of T cell responses to AZD1222 COVID-19 vaccine. Study-wide results and limits: Only six AZD1222 recipients tested seropositive at baseline. White British ancestry dominated among donors, who included more females, and clonal diversity was possibly underestimated.

To note about this clone: Its antigen is unidentified.

Trimming shortened V by 9 bases and J by 0 bases, and 11 bases separated the two germline ends. Germline V gene sequence: CDR1 ENHRY, CDR2 SYGVKD. The CDR3 loop spans 13 amino acids. Whether given at about 4 or about 12 weeks, second doses were pooled. The protocol was immunoSEQ multiplex PCR, while the TCRdb copy is restricted to in-frame clones and leaves out a portion. The profile shows fewer than 200,000 clones, roughly 90% of them singletons. Here the sequenced sample was peripheral blood, taken 28 days after the second AZD1222 dose. The sequence was collected from an adult who received the AZD1222 COVID-19 vaccine. The rearrangement joins TRBV10-3 to TRBJ1-1; no firm D call. CDR3 in DNA: TGTGCCATTTCTATCAAGGTGAACACTGAAGCTTTCTTT. This encodes CAISIKVNTEAFF.